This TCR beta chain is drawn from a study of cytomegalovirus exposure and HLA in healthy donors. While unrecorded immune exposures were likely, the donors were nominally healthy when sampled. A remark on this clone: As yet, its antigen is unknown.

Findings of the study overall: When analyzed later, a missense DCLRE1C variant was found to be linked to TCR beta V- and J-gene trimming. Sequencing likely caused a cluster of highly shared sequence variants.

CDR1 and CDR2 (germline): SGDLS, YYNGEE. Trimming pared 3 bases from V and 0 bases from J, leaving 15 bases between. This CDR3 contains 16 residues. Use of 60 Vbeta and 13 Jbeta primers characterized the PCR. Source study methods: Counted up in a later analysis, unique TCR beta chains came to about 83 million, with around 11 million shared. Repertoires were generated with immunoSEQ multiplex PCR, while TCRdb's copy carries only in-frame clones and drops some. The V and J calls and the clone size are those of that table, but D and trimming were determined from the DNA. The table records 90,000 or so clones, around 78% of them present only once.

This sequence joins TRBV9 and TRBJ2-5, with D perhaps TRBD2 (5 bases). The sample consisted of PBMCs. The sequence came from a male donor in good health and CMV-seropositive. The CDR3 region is CASSADDGKYQETQYF. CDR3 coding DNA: TGTGCCAGCAGCGCTGATGACGGGAAGTACCAAGAGACCCAGTACTTC.